This passage covers 11 T cell receptor beta chains from one sample sequenced in a study of T cells expressing NK-cell markers. TCRdb reprocessed the 5' RACE reads; each CDR3 protein has one entry and no DNA is given. The table for this sample gives 550,000 to 600,000 distinct CDR3 sequences. The sample was blood T cells: a sorted CD56 or NKG2C T cell subset, CD4+ or CD8+ T cells, or bulk PBMC T cells (not recorded which). These receptors were obtained from a man aged 18 to 30 in good health.

The chain carries TRBV5-1 and TRBJ2-3. The CDR3 length is 14 residues. From germline, CDR1 is SGHRS and CDR2 YFSETQ. CDR3: CASSLGAYLDTQYF. The whole variable domain, filled in from reference TRBV5-1 and TRBJ2-3, reads KAGVTQTPRYLIKTRGQQVTLSCSPISGHRSVSWYQQTPGQGLQFLFEYFSETQRNKGNFPGRFSGRQFSNSRSEMNVSTLELGDSALYLCASSLGAYLDTQYFGPGTRLTVL.

V gene TRBV7-2 combines with J gene TRBJ1-6; with no DNA, the TCRdb D assignment of TRBD1 cannot be verified. Germline V lookup: CDR1 SGHTA, CDR2 FQGNSA. CDR3 length: 15 amino acids. This CDR3 reads CASTTHVTGSSPLHF.

This chain uses TRBV28 with TRBJ2-3; TCRdb designates TRBD1, a call that cannot be tested without DNA. CDR1 and CDR2 (germline): MDHEN, SYDVKM. This CDR3 has 14 residues. This CDR3 reads CASREGYRGQTQYF.

The chain links TRBV7-8 to TRBJ2-1. This CDR3 spans 13 amino acids. Germline CDR1 is SGHVS and CDR2 is FQNEAQ. The chain's CDR3 is CASSLVGRFEQFF.

The rearrangement joins TRBV7-9 to TRBJ1-4; TCRdb proposes TRBD1, but this gene call is untestable without DNA. Germline V gene lookup returns CDR1 SEHNR and CDR2 FQNEAQ (reference sequence). The CDR3 length is 16 residues. The CDR3: CASSLFRGRRDEKLFF.

The V gene is TRBV19, the J gene TRBJ2-1; TCRdb's D call, TRBD1, is unchecked because there is no DNA. CDR3 size: 16 residues. Germline V CDR1 and CDR2: LNHDA, SQIVND (reference sequence). The CDR3 spells CASSIEGGRIYNEQFF.

The rearrangement joins TRBV6-5 to TRBJ2-1; absent DNA, TCRdb's TRBD2 call cannot be checked. The CDR3 covers 15 residues. From germline, CDR1 is MNHEY and CDR2 SVGAGI. CDR3 protein: CASSYSGLAVDEQFF.

This chain uses TRBV20-1 with TRBJ1-2; TCRdb reports TRBD1, a call that lacks DNA to check it against. The CDR3 extends over 13 amino acids. Germline-derived CDR1 and CDR2 are DFQATT and SNEGSKA (reference sequence). The CDR3 spells CSAREVTGNGYTF.

V usage is TRBV6-1 and J usage is TRBJ2-1; TCRdb selects TRBD1, and the lack of DNA leaves this call unchecked. The CDR3 loop spans 15 amino acids. The germline V gene has CDR1 MNHNS and CDR2 SASEGT. The CDR3: CASSPPGRFYNEQFF.

The chain links TRBV6-5 to TRBJ2-3; TCRdb lists TRBD1, though no DNA is available to test this call. The germline V gene encodes CDR1 MNHEY and CDR2 SVGAGI. CDR3 length: 15 amino acids. CDR3 in amino acids: CASSPSGRGADTQYF.

The V and J genes are TRBV20-1 and TRBJ2-1; TCRdb lists TRBD2, though no DNA is available to test this call. Germline V gives CDR1 DFQATT, CDR2 SNEGSKA (reference sequence). The CDR3 sequence is 15 residues long. The chain's CDR3 is CSALPGLAGGDEQFF.